The clone carrying this TCR beta chain appeared a single time. Its specificity is not known. Some clones are missing from TCRdb's copy, which holds only in-frame ones; the method was immunoSEQ multiplex PCR. The data hold nearly 15,000 clones, with 85% to 95% observed a single time. These data originate in a study of T cell clones after liver transplantation. Study context: Graft-donor-reactive sequences were compared with third-party-reactive TCRbeta sequences from pre-transplant mixed lymphocyte reactions. Blood was drawn pre-transplant, before withdrawal, and after full or failed withdrawal.

V was pared by 9 bases and J by 2 bases, with 4 bases of the junction left unmatched. The CDR3 length is 13 residues. Germline CDR1 reads MGHDK; CDR2 reads SYGVNS. Points from the study as a whole: Circulating graft-donor-reactive CD4 TCRbeta sequences fell significantly post-transplant in most of the 8 subjects.

The sample was CD8+ T cells from blood, taken before liver transplant. The clonotype originates from a human donor who received a liver transplant. The chain has TRBV25-1 and TRBJ1-3; 7 bases align to TRBD1. The CDR3 nucleotides are TGTGCCAGTAGCCAGGGGGCTGGAAACACCATATATTTT. Translated, it gives CASSQGAGNTIYF.